This TCR beta chain was observed in a study of CD8+ T cells in alopecia areata. Study as a whole: Graft recipients were approximately 6-11-week-old female C3H/HeJ mice, and donor skin originated from roughly 6-12-month-old C3H/HeJ mice with spontaneous alopecia. Study-level points and caveats: An increase in clonality over normal scalp was evident in lesional scalp, especially alopecia totalis/universalis. Scalp sequencing captures resident alphabeta T cells of normal skin too.

V lost 4 bases, J lost 3 bases, and 2 bases stayed unmatched. The CDR3 sequence is 14 residues long. CDR1 and CDR2 (germline): NNHDY, SYVADS. Researchers sorted pooled cutaneous lymph node cells on the basis of CD4, CD8alpha, NKG2D, NKG2ACE and other markers. Worth noting for this clone: What it binds is not known. The genes and germline here are from mouse. With the read ending 4 residues before the CDR3 end, the germline J gene is used to fill in that end.

RNA was extracted and reverse transcribed into cDNA as the sequencing template. TCRdb's copy holds only in-frame clones and misses some; the assay was immunoSEQ multiplex PCR. The specimen gives under 350,000 clones without singletons; the ten biggest hold roughly 1.2%. V gene TRBV13-3 combines with J gene TRBJ2-5, with 10 bases matching TRBD1. Sequences were obtained from CD4+ T cells sorted from a lymph node. This clonotype was obtained from a C3H/HeJ mouse with alopecia areata. MHC haplotype of the strain: H2-k. The sequenced part of the CDR3 DNA is TGTGCCAGCAGTTTGGACAGGGGGCAAGAC. It encodes CASSLDRGQD. The CDR3 in full is CASSLDRGQDTQYF.